The rows below give T cell receptor beta chains drawn from one sample of a study of radiation and T cells in renal cell carcinoma. Repertoires were generated with immunoSEQ multiplex PCR, while TCRdb's copy carries only in-frame clones and drops some. The sample carries 140,000 or so clones, 70% to 90% recorded once. The sequences come from blood, collected from a patient whose treatment included radiotherapy and nephrectomy. The receptors originated from a woman in her forties or fifties with renal cell carcinoma. Both conserved end residues are part of each CDR3. The D gene is left open where the match is weak. Rows may omit the clone size; those that give it use once, few, many or a size class.

V gene	J gene	clone size	D gene	CDR3 DNA	CDR3 protein
TRBV7-2	TRBJ2-5	few	.	TGTGCCAGCAGCTTAGCGGGGGGGCTGGAGACCCAGTACTTC	CASSLAGGLETQYF
TRBV19	TRBJ2-3	.	TRBD2	TGTGCCAGTACGGCTAGCGGGGGGGCAGATACGCAGTATTTT	CASTASGGADTQYF
TRBV7-8	TRBJ2-5	.	TRBD1	TGTGCCAGCAGCCTCAGACAGGGTCAAGAGACCCAGTACTTC	CASSLRQGQETQYF
TRBV7-3	TRBJ2-5	once	TRBD1	TGTGCCAGCAGCCAGACAGGGTTACAAGAGACCCAGTACTTC	CASSQTGLQETQYF
TRBV19	TRBJ1-1	once	.	TGTGCCAGTAGTTCGCTTCTGGACACGGCTTTCTTT	CASSSLLDTAFF
TRBV7-8	TRBJ1-3	.	TRBD1	TGTGCCAGCAGCCAGGACAGGAATCCTATTAATTTT	CASSQDRNPINF
TRBV2	TRBJ1-1	.	TRBD1	TGTGCCAGCAGTGAGCAGGGGGCGGGGACTGAAGCTTTCTTT	CASSEQGAGTEAFF
TRBV13	TRBJ1-4	.	TRBD1	TGTGCCAGCAGCTCCGGGGACAGCTTTAATGAAAAACTGTTTTTT	CASSSGDSFNEKLFF
TRBV11-2	TRBJ2-7	.	.	TGTGCCAGCAGCTTAGACTGGTCCTACGAGCAGTACTTC	CASSLDWSYEQYF
TRBV4-2	TRBJ1-5	.	.	TGTGCCAGCAGCCAAGATTACGCGGGCAGTGGAGGAAAGCCCCAGCATTTT	CASSQDYAGSGGKPQHF
TRBV9	TRBJ1-4	.	TRBD1	TGTGCCAGCGGGGGACATGACAGGGCAGGAGAAAAACTGTTTTTT	CASGGHDRAGEKLFF
TRBV5-4	TRBJ2-7	.	.	TGTGCCAGCAGCTTAATCTTCTCTACGAGTGAGCAGTACTTC	CASSLIFSTSEQYF
TRBV7-2	TRBJ2-3	.	TRBD2	TGTGCCAGCAGCTTAGTACTAGCGGCAGATACGCAGTATTTT	CASSLVLAADTQYF
TRBV7-3	TRBJ1-2	.	.	TGTGCCAGCAGCTTAAGCGGGTCTGGCTACACCTTC	CASSLSGSGYTF
TRBV30	TRBJ2-2	.	.	TGTGCCTGGAGTCCTATTCCAGGGAACACCGGGGAGCTGTTTTTT	CAWSPIPGNTGELFF
TRBV30	TRBJ1-2	few	.	TGTGCCTGGAGTGCACTCAGCAACTATGGCTACACCTTC	CAWSALSNYGYTF
TRBV11-2	TRBJ1-1	once	.	TGTGCCAGCAGCTTATACCGGGCGGGAGGGACGGGGAACACTGAAGCTTTCTTT	CASSLYRAGGTGNTEAFF
TRBV29-1	TRBJ2-7	.	.	TGCAGCGTATACGACGGGGCACTCTACGAGCAGTACTTC	CSVYDGALYEQYF
TRBV7-3	TRBJ2-7	once	TRBD2	TGTGCCAGCAGCTTAGGGGGAGGGTCCGAGCAGTACTTC	CASSLGGGSEQYF